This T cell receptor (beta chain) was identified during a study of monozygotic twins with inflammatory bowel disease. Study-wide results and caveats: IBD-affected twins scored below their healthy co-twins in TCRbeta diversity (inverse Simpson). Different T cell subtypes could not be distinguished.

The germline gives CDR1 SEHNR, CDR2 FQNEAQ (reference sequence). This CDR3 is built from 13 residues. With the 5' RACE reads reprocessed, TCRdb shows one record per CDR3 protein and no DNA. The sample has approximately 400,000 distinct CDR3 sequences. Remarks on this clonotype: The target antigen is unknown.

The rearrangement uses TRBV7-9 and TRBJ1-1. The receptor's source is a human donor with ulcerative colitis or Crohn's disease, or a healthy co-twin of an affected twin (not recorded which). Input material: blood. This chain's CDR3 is CASSLAERTEAFF.